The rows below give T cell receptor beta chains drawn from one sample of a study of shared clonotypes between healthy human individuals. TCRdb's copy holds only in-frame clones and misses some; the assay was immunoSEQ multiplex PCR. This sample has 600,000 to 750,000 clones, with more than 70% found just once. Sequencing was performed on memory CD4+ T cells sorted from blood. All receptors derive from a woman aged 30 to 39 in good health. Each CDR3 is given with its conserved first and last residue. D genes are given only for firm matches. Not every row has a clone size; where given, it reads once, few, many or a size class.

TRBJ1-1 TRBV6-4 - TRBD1 CASSDDRGQSNTEAFF TGTGCCAGCAGTGACGATAGGGGACAGTCAAACACTGAAGCTTTCTTT
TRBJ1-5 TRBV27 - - CASSPRPAGAGNQPQHF TGTGCCAGCAGCCCCCGCCCCGCTGGGGCTGGCAATCAGCCCCAGCATTTT
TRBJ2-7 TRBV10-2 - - CASSESLGDSNEQYF TGCGCCAGCAGTGAATCCCTAGGGGACTCCAACGAGCAGTACTTC
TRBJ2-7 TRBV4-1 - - CASSQDLGRGYEQYF TGCGCCAGCAGCCAAGATCTCGGGAGAGGATACGAGCAGTACTTC
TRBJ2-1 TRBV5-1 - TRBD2 CASSLATSGTNEQFF TGCGCCAGCAGCCTAGCGACTAGCGGGACGAATGAGCAGTTCTTC
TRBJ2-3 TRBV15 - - CATSRDLQSTDTQYF TGTGCCACCAGCAGAGATTTGCAGAGCACAGATACGCAGTATTTT
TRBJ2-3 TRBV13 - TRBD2 CASSRGLGVTDTQYF TGTGCCAGCAGCAGGGGACTAGGGGTGACAGATACGCAGTATTTT
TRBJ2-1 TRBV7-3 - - CASSLRPDRDYEQFF TGTGCCAGCAGCCTAAGACCTGACAGGGACTATGAGCAGTTCTTC
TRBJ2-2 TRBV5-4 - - CASSLSWGSGTGELFF TGTGCCAGCAGCTTGTCATGGGGGAGTGGCACCGGGGAGCTGTTTTTT
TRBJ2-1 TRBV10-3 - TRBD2 CASGGSHATQFF TGTGCCTCGGGGGGGTCTCACGCTACGCAGTTCTTC
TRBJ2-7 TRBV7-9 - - CASSEVGGGGYEQYF TGTGCCAGCAGCGAGGTGGGGGGAGGAGGTTACGAGCAGTACTTC
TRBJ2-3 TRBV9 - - CASRGAEADTQYF TGTGCCAGCAGGGGGGCGGAAGCAGATACGCAGTATTTT
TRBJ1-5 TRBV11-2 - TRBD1 CASSLGSGGRQPQHF TGTGCCAGCAGCTTGGGTTCAGGGGGCCGGCAGCCCCAGCATTTT
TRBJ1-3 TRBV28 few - CASSYGNTIYF TGTGCCAGCAGTTACGGAAACACCATATATTTT
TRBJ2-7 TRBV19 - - CASSPGVAAGLLYEQYF TGTGCCAGTAGTCCCGGGGTAGCGGCAGGGCTGCTCTACGAGCAGTACTTC
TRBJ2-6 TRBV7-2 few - CASSSWASGANVLTF TGTGCCAGCAGTTCCTGGGCCTCTGGGGCCAACGTCCTGACTTTC
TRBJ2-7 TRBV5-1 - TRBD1 CASSLGDRDAGEQYF TGCGCCAGCAGCTTGGGGGACAGGGATGCTGGGGAGCAGTACTTC
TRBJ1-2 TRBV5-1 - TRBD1 CASSFTGDREGYTF TGCGCCAGCAGCTTCACTGGGGACAGGGAGGGCTACACCTTC
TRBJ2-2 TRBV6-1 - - CASSATGSGAELFF TGTGCCAGCAGTGCCACTGGGTCGGGGGCAGAGCTGTTTTTT
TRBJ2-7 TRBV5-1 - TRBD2 CASSLGPSGISPYEQYF TGCGCCAGCAGCTTGGGCCCTAGCGGGATTAGCCCCTACGAGCAGTACTTC
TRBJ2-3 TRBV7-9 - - CASSLVSDTQYF TGTGCCAGCAGCTTAGTTTCAGATACGCAGTATTTT
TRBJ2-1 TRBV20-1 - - CSVLTHNEQFF TGCAGTGTTCTTACCCACAATGAGCAGTTCTTC
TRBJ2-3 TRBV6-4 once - CASSRRATDTQYF TGTGCCAGCAGCCGCCGGGCAACAGATACGCAGTATTTT
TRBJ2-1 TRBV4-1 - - CASSQDQRKRTYNEQFF TGCGCCAGCAGCCAAGATCAAAGGAAACGGACGTACAATGAGCAGTTCTTC
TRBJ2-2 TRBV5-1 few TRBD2 CASRLPGLAATGELFF TGCGCCAGCCGCCTCCCGGGACTAGCGGCTACCGGGGAGCTGTTTTTT
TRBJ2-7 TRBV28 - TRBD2 CASQRESEQYF TGTGCCAGCCAGCGGGAATCCGAGCAGTACTTC
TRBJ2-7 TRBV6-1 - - CASSETLLVYF TGTGCCAGCAGTGAAACGCTACTAGTTTATTTC
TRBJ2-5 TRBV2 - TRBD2 CASRPLAGVGETQYF TGTGCCAGCAGACCTCTGGCGGGAGTGGGGGAGACCCAGTACTTC
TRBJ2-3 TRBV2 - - CASSRQVPYTDTQYF TGTGCCAGCAGTCGACAGGTACCTTACACAGATACGCAGTATTTT
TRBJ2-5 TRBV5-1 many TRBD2 CASSFYSGIETQYF TGCGCCAGCAGCTTTTACAGCGGGATAGAGACCCAGTACTTC
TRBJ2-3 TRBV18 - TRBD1 CASSPPNRDSRTDTQYF TGTGCCAGCTCACCACCGAACCGGGACAGCCGCACAGATACGCAGTATTTT
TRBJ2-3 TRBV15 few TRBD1 CATSRVLGQGPDTQYF TGTGCCACCAGCAGAGTGTTGGGACAGGGTCCAGATACGCAGTATTTT
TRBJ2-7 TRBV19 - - CASSMGGYSSYEQYF TGTGCCAGTAGTATGGGGGGCTACAGCTCCTACGAGCAGTACTTC
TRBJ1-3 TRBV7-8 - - CASSLDGYSGNTIYF TGTGCCAGCAGCTTAGATGGGTACTCTGGAAACACCATATATTTT
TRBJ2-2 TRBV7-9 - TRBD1 CASSATGIGELFF TGTGCCAGCAGCGCGACAGGGATCGGGGAGCTGTTTTTT
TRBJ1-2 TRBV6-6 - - CASSYGRAGYGYTF TGTGCCAGCAGTTACGGACGTGCCGGCTATGGCTACACCTTC
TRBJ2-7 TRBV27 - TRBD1 CASSRYGTGSSYEQYF TGTGCCAGCAGTCGATACGGGACAGGGTCCTCCTACGAGCAGTACTTC
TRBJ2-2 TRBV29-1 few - CSVGSGTNTGELFF TGCAGCGTTGGATCCGGGACCAACACCGGGGAGCTGTTTTTT
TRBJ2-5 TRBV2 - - CASTPLGGRVGETQYF TGTGCCAGCACTCCCTTGGGCGGCAGGGTTGGAGAGACCCAGTACTTC
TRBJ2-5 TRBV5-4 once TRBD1 CASSPGRGLSGETQYF TGTGCCAGCAGCCCCGGCAGGGGGCTATCCGGAGAGACCCAGTACTTC
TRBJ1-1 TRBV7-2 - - CASSNTGRPNTEAFF TGTGCCAGCAGCAATACCGGACGACCGAACACTGAAGCTTTCTTT
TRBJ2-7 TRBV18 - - CASSPQGLNEQYF TGTGCCAGCTCACCACAGGGTTTGAACGAGCAGTACTTC
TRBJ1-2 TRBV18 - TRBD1 CASSPNRDSYGYTF TGTGCCAGCTCACCAAACCGGGACAGCTATGGCTACACCTTC
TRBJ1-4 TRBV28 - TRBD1 CASIAQGYRGKLFF TGTGCCAGCATCGCACAGGGGTATCGTGGAAAACTGTTTTTT
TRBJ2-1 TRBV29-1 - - CSANPVGGSYNEQFF TGCAGCGCCAACCCAGTTGGGGGCTCCTACAATGAGCAGTTCTTC
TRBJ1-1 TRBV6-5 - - CASSYDSGNTEAFF TGTGCCAGCAGTTACGATTCGGGGAACACTGAAGCTTTCTTT
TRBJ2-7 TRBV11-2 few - CASSLAGAEIYEQYF TGTGCCAGCAGCTTAGCGGGGGCGGAAATTTACGAGCAGTACTTC
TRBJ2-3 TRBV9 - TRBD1 CASSSQGATRTDTQYF TGTGCCAGCAGCTCGCAGGGGGCCACTAGGACAGATACGCAGTATTTT
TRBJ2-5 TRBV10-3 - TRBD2 CAISGTSGRAQYF TGTGCCATCAGCGGGACTAGCGGGAGGGCCCAGTACTTC
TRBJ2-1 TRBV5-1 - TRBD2 CASSFTGTSGGGEQFF TGCGCCAGCAGCTTCACCGGGACTAGCGGTGGAGGGGAGCAGTTCTTC
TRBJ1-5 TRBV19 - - CASSIQHGQTNQPQHF TGTGCCAGTAGTATCCAACACGGGCAGACCAATCAGCCCCAGCATTTT
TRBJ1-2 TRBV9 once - CASSPSDRPLYGYTF TGTGCCAGCAGCCCCAGCGACAGACCTCTCTATGGCTACACCTTC
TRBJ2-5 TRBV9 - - CASSVEPSGRRGQETQYF TGTGCCAGCAGCGTAGAGCCCTCTGGGAGGAGAGGACAAGAGACCCAGTACTTC